This is a list of T cell receptor beta chains from one sample in a study of identical twins. TCRdb independently ran MiXCR on the 5' RACE reads; one entry per CDR3 protein. The sample yields around 480,000 distinct CDR3 sequences, approximately 15% seen once. This sample also appeared in a second study, on yellow fever vaccine responses in identical twins.

The specimen sequenced was CD4+ T cells sorted from blood. The receptors come from a young woman in good health. Both conserved end residues are part of each CDR3. D genes are given only for firm matches. For some rows the clone size is stated as once, few or many, or as a class when expanded; others skip it.

j_gene: TRBJ1-2; abundance: .; v_gene: TRBV7-9; d_gene: TRBD1; CDR3aa: CASSYPDRGGYGYTF; CDR3nt: TGTGCCAGCAGTTATCCCGACAGGGGCGGCTATGGCTACACCTTC
j_gene: TRBJ2-3; abundance: few; v_gene: TRBV9; d_gene: TRBD2; CDR3aa: CASSVASSGVSGETDTQYF; CDR3nt: TGTGCCAGCAGCGTAGCGTCCTCAGGTGTCAGCGGGGAGACAGATACGCAGTATTTT
j_gene: TRBJ2-7; abundance: few; v_gene: TRBV7-9; d_gene: .; CDR3aa: CASSPPVGGAYEQYF; CDR3nt: TGTGCCAGCAGCCCCCCGGTAGGGGGGGCCTACGAGCAGTACTTC
j_gene: TRBJ2-3; abundance: few; v_gene: TRBV5-1; d_gene: .; CDR3aa: CASSLDRARRTTSTDTQYF; CDR3nt: TGCGCCAGCAGCTTGGACAGGGCTAGACGCACAACTAGCACAGATACGCAGTATTTT
j_gene: TRBJ2-1; abundance: few; v_gene: TRBV6-2/TRBV6-3; d_gene: TRBD2; CDR3aa: CASSYSLAGGNEQFF; CDR3nt: TGTGCCAGCAGTTACTCCCTAGCGGGAGGGAATGAGCAGTTCTTC
j_gene: TRBJ2-7; abundance: many; v_gene: TRBV12-3/TRBV12-4; d_gene: .; CDR3aa: CASSFVPAYEQYF; CDR3nt: TGTGCCAGCAGTTTTGTCCCCGCCTACGAGCAGTACTTC
j_gene: TRBJ2-5; abundance: few; v_gene: TRBV10-3; d_gene: .; CDR3aa: CAIALPSQETQYF; CDR3nt: TGTGCCATCGCCTTACCTAGCCAAGAGACCCAGTACTTC
j_gene: TRBJ2-3; abundance: few; v_gene: TRBV20-1; d_gene: TRBD2; CDR3aa: CSAREVTSGSLPDTQYF; CDR3nt: TGCAGTGCTAGAGAAGTCACTAGCGGGAGTTTGCCAGATACGCAGTATTTT
j_gene: TRBJ2-3; abundance: many; v_gene: TRBV12-3/TRBV12-4; d_gene: TRBD1; CDR3aa: CASSLRDRVGADTQYF; CDR3nt: TGTGCCAGCAGTCTCCGGGACAGGGTTGGGGCAGATACGCAGTATTTT
j_gene: TRBJ1-6; abundance: few; v_gene: TRBV3-1; d_gene: TRBD1; CDR3aa: CASSQESGGRALHF; CDR3nt: TGTGCCAGCAGCCAAGAGTCAGGGGGGAGAGCCCTCCACTTT
j_gene: TRBJ2-2; abundance: .; v_gene: TRBV12-3/TRBV12-4; d_gene: .; CDR3aa: CASSLAGGGPLLFF; CDR3nt: TGTGCCAGCAGTTTAGCGGGGGGAGGCCCACTGCTGTTTTTT
j_gene: TRBJ2-1; abundance: many; v_gene: TRBV28; d_gene: TRBD2; CDR3aa: CASSDSGWEPSNEQFF; CDR3nt: TGTGCCAGCAGTGATAGCGGGTGGGAACCATCCAATGAGCAGTTCTTC
j_gene: TRBJ2-5; abundance: few; v_gene: TRBV5-1; d_gene: TRBD1; CDR3aa: CASSLNRGVGAVQETQYF; CDR3nt: TGCGCCAGCAGCTTGAACAGGGGAGTTGGGGCAGTCCAAGAGACCCAGTACTTC
j_gene: TRBJ2-7; abundance: few; v_gene: TRBV7-8; d_gene: .; CDR3aa: CASSPTIRGGSYEQYF; CDR3nt: TGTGCCAGCAGCCCAACCATCAGGGGAGGGAGCTACGAGCAGTACTTC
j_gene: TRBJ2-2; abundance: .; v_gene: TRBV4-3; d_gene: .; CDR3aa: CASSQEWGTLNTGELFF; CDR3nt: TGCGCCAGCAGCCAAGAGTGGGGGACTTTGAACACCGGGGAGCTGTTTTTT
j_gene: TRBJ1-4; abundance: few; v_gene: TRBV5-1; d_gene: .; CDR3aa: CASSLVADGATNEKLFF; CDR3nt: TGCGCCAGCAGCTTGGTTGCAGATGGGGCAACTAATGAAAAACTGTTTTTT
j_gene: TRBJ2-1; abundance: .; v_gene: TRBV7-8; d_gene: .; CDR3aa: CASSWTHNNEQFF; CDR3nt: TGTGCCAGCAGCTGGACGCATAACAATGAGCAGTTCTTC
j_gene: TRBJ2-1; abundance: few; v_gene: TRBV7-6; d_gene: TRBD2; CDR3aa: CASSSPGGTYNEQFF; CDR3nt: TGTGCCAGCAGCTCCCCGGGAGGCACCTACAATGAGCAGTTCTTC
j_gene: TRBJ2-2; abundance: few; v_gene: TRBV5-4; d_gene: TRBD1; CDR3aa: CASSLAGTATTGELFF; CDR3nt: TGTGCCAGCAGCTTGGCCGGGACAGCAACCACCGGGGAGCTGTTTTTT
j_gene: TRBJ1-5; abundance: few; v_gene: TRBV7-9; d_gene: .; CDR3aa: CASSEGRSYQPQHF; CDR3nt: TGTGCCAGCAGCGAAGGACGGTCGTATCAGCCCCAGCATTTT
j_gene: TRBJ2-2; abundance: few; v_gene: TRBV3-1; d_gene: .; CDR3aa: CASSPPRVTGELFF; CDR3nt: TGTGCCAGCAGCCCTCCTCGAGTCACCGGGGAGCTGTTTTTT
j_gene: TRBJ2-5; abundance: .; v_gene: TRBV4-1; d_gene: .; CDR3aa: CASSQRDWETQYF; CDR3nt: TGCGCCAGCAGCCAACGGGACTGGGAGACCCAGTACTTC
j_gene: TRBJ2-1; abundance: .; v_gene: TRBV6-1; d_gene: .; CDR3aa: CASSGGARVDEQFF; CDR3nt: TGTGCCAGCAGTGGCGGGGCTCGGGTTGATGAGCAGTTCTTC
j_gene: TRBJ2-1; abundance: many; v_gene: TRBV28; d_gene: TRBD2; CDR3aa: CASSSPRLGLAETWSYNEQFF; CDR3nt: TGTGCCAGCAGTTCACCACGACTGGGACTAGCGGAAACCTGGTCCTACAATGAGCAGTTCTTC
j_gene: TRBJ2-5; abundance: many; v_gene: TRBV20-1; d_gene: .; CDR3aa: CSASSRQETQYF; CDR3nt: TGCAGTGCTAGTAGTAGGCAAGAGACCCAGTACTTC
j_gene: TRBJ2-5; abundance: .; v_gene: TRBV20-1; d_gene: TRBD1; CDR3aa: CSARDRQGVSRTQYF; CDR3nt: TGCAGTGCTAGAGATCGACAGGGGGTCTCCAGGACCCAGTACTTC
j_gene: TRBJ2-3; abundance: few; v_gene: TRBV28; d_gene: TRBD2; CDR3aa: CASSPSGRALDTQYF; CDR3nt: TGTGCCAGCAGCCCTAGCGGGAGGGCCTTAGATACGCAGTATTTT
j_gene: TRBJ2-7; abundance: .; v_gene: TRBV5-1; d_gene: TRBD1; CDR3aa: CASSSAPGQGGEQYF; CDR3nt: TGCGCCAGCAGCTCAGCGCCGGGACAGGGAGGCGAGCAGTACTTC
j_gene: TRBJ2-5; abundance: many; v_gene: TRBV15; d_gene: .; CDR3aa: CATSRAAVSSTQYF; CDR3nt: TGTGCCACCAGCAGAGCGGCCGTGTCTTCGACCCAGTACTTC